This passage covers 27 T cell receptor beta chains from one sample sequenced in a study of vaccination effects on CD4 cells after COVID-19. No antigen is known for these receptors. Under the ViraFEST assay, PBMC were stimulated with viral peptide pools so that antigen-specific CD4+ T cells expanded. Sequencing was performed afterwards. CD4+ T cell isolation took place after 10 days of culture. Two doses of either BNT162b2 or mRNA-1273 were given to each participant. Method: immunoSEQ multiplex PCR; TCRdb's copy keeps in-frame clones and lacks some. This sample has around 16,000 clones; 76% occur once, and the top ten carry 18%. The sample here was CD4+ T cells from PBMCs cultured with HCoV-NL63 spike peptides, taken after COVID-19 vaccination. These receptors were collected from a human donor who received a COVID-19 vaccine.

This clone has more than one count but fewer than ten. V usage is TRBV10-3 and J usage is TRBJ2-5; 7 bases line up with TRBD2. Trimming cost V 5 bases and J 6 bases; bases outside gene matches: 9. Looked up from germline, CDR1 is ENHRY and CDR2 is SYGVKD. This CDR3 is 14 amino acids long. The CDR3 region has the DNA TGTGCCATCAGTCCCGAGGGAGGGGTGAAGACCCAGTACTTC. Its translation: CAISPEGGVKTQYF.

The chain joins TRBV5-4 to TRBJ1-1; D unresolved. CDR1 is SGHNT, CDR2 YYREEE, per germline (reference sequence). Between the trimmed V and J ends, which lost 0 bases and 5 bases, there was a span of 11 bases. The CDR3 totals 14 residues. The CDR3 DNA follows: TGTGCCAGCAGCTTGGAGTCATCGGGGACTGAAGCTTTCTTT. This codes for CASSLESSGTEAFF.

This chain uses TRBV20-1 with TRBJ1-1; D is possibly TRBD1 (5 bases). Germline CDR1 is DFQATT and CDR2 is SNEGSKA (reference sequence). V shed 5 bases and J shed 5 bases, with 9 bases lying between them. The CDR3 length is 11 residues. CDR3 bases: TGCAGTGCTCGGGGGGGGACTGAAGCTTTCTTT. It encodes CSARGGTEAFF.

This clone came up once. The chain couples TRBV5-1 to TRBJ2-1; D is unclear. Looked up from germline, CDR1 is SGHRS and CDR2 is YFSETQ. V was trimmed by 0 bases and J by 4 bases, leaving 11 bases between them. The CDR3 loop spans 15 amino acids. The CDR3 nucleotides are TGCGCCAGCAGCTTGGCCCCAGACCATTACAATGAGCAGTTCTTC. It is translated as CASSLAPDHYNEQFF.

This clone was detected only a few times. The chain couples TRBV6-6 to TRBJ2-7, with D perhaps matching TRBD1 (7 bases). The length of the CDR3 is 14 residues. CDR1 is MNHNY and CDR2 is SVGAGI in the germline V gene (reference sequence). V lost 5 bases, J lost 4 bases, and 15 bases lay in between. CDR3 nucleotides: TGTGCCAGCAGTCTCCCGACAGGGACTTACGAGCAGTACTTC. Its translation: CASSLPTGTYEQYF.

This clone was counted a few times. The V and J genes are TRBV14 and TRBJ1-1; D uncertain. Per the germline V gene, CDR1 is SGHDN and CDR2 is FVKESK. Trimming took 4 bases from V and 4 from J, leaving 7 bases between them. This CDR3 region has 12 residues. The CDR3 loop reads CASSPFFTEAFF. CDR3 bases: TGTGCCAGCAGCCCCTTCTTCACTGAAGCTTTCTTT.

The chain has TRBV5-8 and TRBJ1-3; no clear D. Germline assignment: CDR1 SGHTS and CDR2 YDEGEE. This CDR3 is built from 19 residues. The germline V and J ends were trimmed by 0 bases and 0 bases, with 19 bases remaining between them. The CDR3 protein is CASSLATAGPQISGNTIYF. DNA of the CDR3: TGTGCCAGCAGCTTGGCAACGGCTGGACCGCAAATCTCTGGAAACACCATATATTTT.

The chain links TRBV10-2 to TRBJ2-7; 14 bases line up with TRBD2. In germline, CDR1 is WSHSY, CDR2 SAAADI. The CDR3 length is 16 residues. V lost 8 bases, J lost 3 bases, and 9 bases stayed unmatched. The CDR3 loop is CASGLAGGIWGYEQYF. The CDR3 region has the DNA TGCGCCAGCGGACTAGCGGGAGGAATATGGGGCTACGAGCAGTACTTC.

The gene calls are TRBV12-5 and TRBJ2-5, with D hard to call. Trimming left V 4 bases short and J 1 base short, with 10 bases between. Germline V gene sequence: CDR1 LGHNT, CDR2 FRNRAP. The CDR3 is 14 amino acids. The CDR3 nucleotides are TGTGCTAGTGGTTACCGGGTTGGCCAAGAGACCCAGTACTTC. Protein sequence: CASGYRVGQETQYF.

There are a few counts of this clone. The chain combines TRBV5-1 with TRBJ1-4, with 7 bases lining up with TRBD1. This CDR3 contains 16 residues. CDR1 SGHRS and CDR2 YFSETQ come from the germline V gene. Unmatched junction bases numbered 11, after V lost 5 bases and J lost 4 bases. The CDR3 DNA reads TGCGCCAGCAGGGCCGGGACAGCCACCTTTAATGAAAAACTGTTTTTT. It specifies CASRAGTATFNEKLFF.

The rearrangement links TRBV11-3 to TRBJ2-1; 7 bases line up with TRBD1. Unmatched junction bases numbered 16, after V lost 5 bases and J lost 0 bases. Germline V gene data show CDR1 as SGHNT and CDR2 as YENEEA. There are 19 residues in the CDR3. Here the CDR3 reads CASSPRTGAAGNSYNEQFF. DNA of the CDR3: TGTGCCAGCAGCCCTAGGACAGGCGCTGCTGGAAACTCCTACAATGAGCAGTTCTTC.

The chain couples TRBV6-5 to TRBJ1-2; D possibly corresponds to TRBD1 (5 bases). The CDR3 contains 13 residues. The V gene lost 8 bases and the J gene lost 1 base, with 11 bases spanning the gap. Germline V gene data show CDR1 as MNHEY and CDR2 as SVGAGI. The DNA for the CDR3 is TGTGCCAGCCGGTCTGGGGGTAACTATGGCTACACCTTC. Translation: CASRSGGNYGYTF.

The chain uses TRBV25-1 and TRBJ1-2, with 10 bases lining up with TRBD1. The germline V gene has CDR1 MGHDK and CDR2 SYGVNS. V lost 4 bases, J lost 3 bases, and 11 bases stayed unmatched. The CDR3 sequence is 17 residues long. The CDR3 nucleotides are TGTGCCAGCAGTGCTGGGGGGGGACAGGGGCCCCACTATGGCTACACCTTC. This codes for CASSAGGGQGPHYGYTF.

This clone was picked up a small number of times. The J gene is TRBJ1-5, the V gene TRBV15; D possibly corresponds to TRBD1 (5 bases). The CDR3 has 14 amino acids. Germline loops: CDR1 LNHNV, CDR2 YYDKDF (reference sequence). The germline V and J ends were trimmed by 0 bases and 9 bases, with 12 bases remaining between them. This CDR3 reads CATSRDSAGRPQHF. The CDR3 bases are TGTGCCACCAGCAGAGATTCCGCAGGGCGGCCCCAGCATTTT.

A few counts support this clone. The chain combines TRBV27 with TRBJ2-3; D remains unclear. The germline CDR1 and CDR2 sequences are MNHEY and SMNVEV (reference sequence). V was clipped by 7 bases and J by 10 bases, with 6 bases between them. The CDR3 loop spans 9 amino acids. CDR3 amino acids: CASTSAQYF. CDR3 bases: TGTGCCAGCACCTCAGCGCAGTATTTT.

V is TRBV4-1 and J is TRBJ2-1; D unclear. The CDR3 is made up of 17 amino acids. V lost 4 bases to trimming and J lost 7 bases, with 23 bases between them. The germline V gene has CDR1 MGHRA and CDR2 YSYEKL. This CDR3 reads CASSPDPRSAARNEQFF. For the CDR3, the DNA is TGCGCCAGCAGCCCGGACCCCAGATCGGCCGCGAGGAATGAGCAGTTCTTC.

The V call is TRBV5-5, the J call TRBJ1-5; D not resolved. V lost 4 bases and J 0 bases, leaving 8 bases between the germline ends. In germline, CDR1 is SGHKS, CDR2 YYEKEE (reference sequence). The CDR3 has 14 residues. Written as DNA, the CDR3 is TGTGCCAGCAGCCCCTACCATAGCAATCAGCCCCAGCATTTT. It yields the protein CASSPYHSNQPQHF.

The sample holds one count of this clone. The J gene is TRBJ2-7, the V gene TRBV11-2; 10 bases align to TRBD2. Trimming cost V 2 bases and J 3 bases; bases outside gene matches: 7. The CDR3 has 16 residues. Germline CDR1 SGHAT, CDR2 FQNNGV. This chain's CDR3 is CASSLTAGGIVYEQYF. As DNA, the CDR3 is TGTGCCAGCAGCTTAACAGCGGGGGGGATCGTCTACGAGCAGTACTTC. Supplemented by reference TRBV11-2 and TRBJ2-7, the full variable domain reads EAGVAQSPRYKIIEKRQSVAFWCNPISGHATLYWYQQILGQGPKLLIQFQNNGVVDDSQLPKDRFSAERLKGVDSTLKIQPAKLEDSAVYLCASSLTAGGIVYEQYFGPGTRLTVT.

The chain carries TRBV7-9 and TRBJ2-7, with a weak D call TRBD1 (5 bases). The CDR3 is 16 residues long. V was cut by 2 bases and J by 2 bases, with 16 bases left in between. Germline V lookup: CDR1 SEHNR, CDR2 FQNEAQ (reference sequence). This chain's CDR3 is CASSLIGWGSTYEQYF. In nucleotides, the CDR3 is TGTGCCAGCAGCTTAATAGGGTGGGGCAGTACCTACGAGCAGTACTTC.

This clone was counted between two and nine times. This chain joins TRBV6-5 and TRBJ1-2; 8 positions agree with TRBD1. CDR1 is MNHEY and CDR2 is SVGAGI in the germline V gene. Germline trimming cut 10 bases from V and 3 bases from J; bases unmatched to any gene: 7. The length of the CDR3 is 13 residues. CDR3 DNA: TGTGCCACTTTGACAGGGGCCTACTATGGCTACACCTTC. It yields the protein CATLTGAYYGYTF.

The V gene is TRBV3-1 (or the pseudogene TRBV3-2), the J gene TRBJ2-6; D is unresolved. Germline lookup yields CDR1 LGHDT and CDR2 YNNKEL (reference sequence). The CDR3 sequence is 15 residues long. V lost 4 bases to trimming and J lost 0 bases, with 7 bases between them. In DNA, the CDR3 is TGTGCCAGCAGCCTTGTTGGCTCTGGGGCCAACGTCCTGACTTTC. This encodes CASSLVGSGANVLTF.

DNA for the CDR3: TGTGCCAGCAGTACCTCCGGCGTTTACAATGAGCAGTTCTTC. It codes for CASSTSGVYNEQFF. The chain joins TRBV6-6 to TRBJ2-1, with D hard to call. Trimming removed 5 bases at V and 4 bases at J, with 12 bases between. Germline CDR1 reads MNHNY; CDR2 reads SVGAGI (reference sequence). CDR3 length equals 14 residues.

This rearrangement joins TRBV5-4 to TRBJ1-1; TRBD1 aligns across 11 bases. Germline trimming cut 7 bases from V and 3 bases from J; bases unmatched to any gene: 2. Germline CDR1 is SGHNT and CDR2 is YYREEE (reference sequence). CDR3 length equals 13 residues. The DNA of the CDR3 is TGTGCCAGCGGGGACAGGGGGGACACTGAAGCTTTCTTT. Translation gives CASGDRGDTEAFF.

This chain uses TRBV28 with TRBJ1-1; D is uncertain. Germline CDR1 reads MDHEN; CDR2 reads SYDVKM. Trimming stripped 3 bases from V and 10 bases from J, with 18 bases between. The CDR3 extends over 14 amino acids. This CDR3 is CASSLGRQSERAFF. CDR3 DNA: TGTGCCAGCAGTTTGGGTAGGCAGAGCGAGAGAGCTTTCTTT.

The gene calls are TRBV3-1 (or the pseudogene TRBV3-2) and TRBJ2-1; D is unresolved. Trimming left V 1 base short and J 2 bases short, with 6 bases between. This CDR3 comprises 14 residues. From germline, CDR1 is LGHDT and CDR2 YNNKEL (reference sequence). This CDR3 reads CASSQGVAYNEQFF. CDR3 DNA sequence: TGTGCCAGCAGCCAAGGTGTAGCCTACAATGAGCAGTTCTTC.

V is TRBV27 and J is TRBJ1-5; no clear D gene. V lost 5 bases and J lost 1, with 18 bases in between. Germline V gene sequence: CDR1 MNHEY, CDR2 SMNVEV (reference sequence). This CDR3 is built from 17 residues. The CDR3 sequence is CASSLGYSGGSNQPQHF. The CDR3 coding sequence is TGTGCCAGCAGTCTGGGTTACTCTGGCGGGAGCAATCAGCCCCAGCATTTT.

The V call is TRBV5-4, the J call TRBJ2-2, with D possibly being TRBD1 or TRBD2 (5 bases each). Between the trimmed V and J ends, which lost 1 base and 1 base, there was a span of 11 bases. Germline loops: CDR1 SGHNT, CDR2 YYREEE (reference sequence). The CDR3 has 16 amino acids. DNA for the CDR3: TGTGCCAGCAGCTTGATTGGGGCGGGGAACACCGGGGAGCTGTTTTTT. Translating gives CASSLIGAGNTGELFF.